One and the same sample provided the 8 T cell receptor beta chains below, sequenced in a study of OX40 agonist ivuxolimab in advanced cancers. The table came from immunoSEQ multiplex PCR; TCRdb's copy has only in-frame clones and leaves some out. The data contain just under 80,000 clones, about nine tenths of them singletons. The sample in question was CD4+ or CD8+ T cells sorted from blood, obtained in a trial of the OX40 agonist ivuxolimab. These receptors were taken from an adult with an advanced solid tumor such as melanoma, head and neck, liver or kidney cancer.

The chain couples TRBV27 to TRBJ2-7; tentatively, D is TRBD1 or TRBD2 (5 bases each). CDR3 size: 13 residues. The V end was cut by 2 bases, the J end by 5 bases, with 10 bases between. Germline loops: CDR1 MNHEY, CDR2 SMNVEV (reference sequence). The DNA for the CDR3 is TGTGCCAGCAGTTTAAACCGAGGGGACGAGCAGTACTTC. Translating it yields CASSLNRGDEQYF.

The chain recombines TRBV29-1 with TRBJ1-1; 7 bases line up with TRBD1. CDR3 size: 13 residues. CDR1 is SQVTM, CDR2 ANQGSEA, per germline. With 4 bases clipped from V and 1 base from J, the junction kept 3 bases outside the gene matches. The CDR3: CSVVGQWNTEAFF. For the CDR3, the DNA is TGCAGCGTTGTGGGACAGTGGAACACTGAAGCTTTCTTT. Complete variable domain (other parts from reference TRBV29-1 and TRBJ1-1): SAVISQKPSRDICQRGTSLTIQCQVDSQVTMMFWYRQQPGQSLTLIATANQGSEATYESGFVIDKFPISRPNLTFSTLTVSNMSPEDSSIYLCSVVGQWNTEAFFGQGTRLTVV.

V is TRBV19 and J is TRBJ1-3; 7 bases fit TRBD1. This CDR3 is built from 14 residues. Looked up from germline, CDR1 is LNHDA and CDR2 is SQIVND (reference sequence). Trimming at V came to 8 bases and at J to 2 bases, leaving 6 bases not matched to a gene. CDR3 sequence: CASGKTGPGNTIYF. For the CDR3, the DNA is TGTGCCAGTGGTAAGACAGGGCCTGGAAACACCATATATTTT.

The chain joins TRBV7-9 to TRBJ1-2; D not certain. CDR1 and CDR2 from the germline V gene are SEHNR and FQNEAQ (reference sequence). Trimming took off 1 base at V and 8 bases at J, with 11 bases between the two ends. This CDR3 is 13 amino acids long. As DNA, the CDR3 is TGTGCCAGCAGCTTAGTTGGGGAGGGAGGCTACACCTTC. Protein: CASSLVGEGGYTF.

The chain carries TRBV11-2 and TRBJ1-4, with 8 bases that match TRBD1. The CDR3 runs 16 residues. Germline CDR1 SGHAT, CDR2 FQNNGV. With 3 bases clipped from V and 0 bases from J, the junction kept 3 bases outside the gene matches. CDR3 coding DNA: TGTGCCAGCAGCTTGGACAGGGCGGCAACTAATGAAAAACTGTTTTTT. This sequence encodes CASSLDRAATNEKLFF.

The genes are TRBV5-8 and TRBJ2-1, with TRBD2 identical over 10 bases. CDR3 length equals 16 residues. The V gene end was trimmed by 0 bases and the J gene end by 16 bases; junction bases not matched to a gene: 16. Per the germline V gene, CDR1 is SGHTS and CDR2 is YDEGEE. The CDR3 nucleotides are TGTGCCAGCAGCTTGGCTGTTAGTAGCGGGAGGTACAACCTTTTCTTC. Translation: CASSLAVSSGRYNLFF.

The chain recombines TRBV7-9 with TRBJ1-6, with a weak D call TRBD1 (6 bases). The CDR3 is 15 amino acids. The V and J ends lost 7 bases and 5 bases respectively, with 15 bases between them. The germline CDR1 and CDR2 sequences are SEHNR and FQNEAQ (reference sequence). In nucleotides, the CDR3 is TGTGCCAGCACTCCTCCCTGGACAGATAATTCACCCCTCCACTTT. As protein: CASTPPWTDNSPLHF.

The CDR3 is CASRDGTRDTGELFF. The CDR3 DNA reads TGTGCCAGCAGAGACGGGACGCGAGACACCGGGGAGCTGTTTTTT. The chain employs TRBV28 and TRBJ2-2; D may match TRBD1 or TRBD2 (5 bases each). Germline V CDR1 and CDR2: MDHEN, SYDVKM. V lost 6 bases, J lost 3 bases, and 14 bases lay in between. The CDR3 totals 15 residues.